The entry below gives a single T cell receptor (beta chain) sequence along with its context. Its antigen is currently not known. Base qualities are not at hand, and no much larger clone is one base apart. The source of the sample is a study of T cell changes during pregnancy in multiple sclerosis (dated by TCRdb to about 2019). Regarding the research as a whole: The study looked at changes in the T cell repertoire across pregnancy in women with multiple sclerosis.

Including the terminal cysteine and phenylalanine, the CDR3 comprises 15 residues. This entry keeps only the CDR3 DNA: 45 bases, framed from base 1. V has 5 bases trimmed and J has 5 bases trimmed; junction bases matching no gene number 10. From a lookup of the germline V gene (reference sequence), CDR1 and CDR2 are LNHDA and SQIVND. Libraries were prepared through the immunoSEQ multiplex PCR assay. The source is immuneACCESS, and TCRdb retained only in-frame sequences with V and J called. Part of the clones is not carried over; for the studies checked, unresolved V genes explain less than half of this, and the remainder is unexplained. A total of about 59,000 clones appear in this sample, around 93% of them only once. The top ten hold approximately 0.34% of the sample.

Sequenced here: CD4+ T cells from peripheral blood mononuclear cells, sampled before pregnancy. Recombination connected TRBV19 to TRBJ2-5; 8 bases in the junction line up with TRBD2. The clonotype was recovered from a female donor with multiple sclerosis, enrolled in a pregnancy study. The nucleotide sequence reads TGTGCCAGTAGTGCCAGGACTAGCTCAAGGGAGACCCAGTACTTC. Translation gives CASSARTSSRETQYF.